These 21 T cell receptor beta chains share one sample of origin, sequenced in a study of blood T cell repertoires in COVID-19. The table came from immunoSEQ multiplex PCR; TCRdb's copy has only in-frame clones and leaves some out. The sample consists of 350,000 to 500,000 clones, around 90% of them appearing once. The sequenced material came from peripheral blood. The receptors stem from a man aged 18 to 30 with COVID-19, enrolled during active disease.

The CDR3 loop is CASSLQGERDTQYF. CDR3 in DNA: TGTGCCAGTAGTCTTCAGGGGGAACGAGATACGCAGTATTTT. The rearrangement uses TRBV19 and TRBJ2-3; 7 bases line up with TRBD1. V lost 5 bases, J lost 5 bases, and 7 bases stayed unmatched. CDR1 is LNHDA and CDR2 is SQIVND in the germline V gene (reference sequence). The CDR3 spans 14 residues.

In this sample, this clone turned up once. The V gene is TRBV19, the J gene TRBJ2-7; 10 nucleotides agree with TRBD2. V was clipped by 3 bases and J by 4 bases; unmatched bases: 6. This CDR3 contains 15 residues. Germline V CDR1 and CDR2: LNHDA, SQIVND (reference sequence). The CDR3 region has the DNA TGTGCCAGTAGTATCGCAGCGGGAGGGATTTACGAGCAGTACTTC. Translating it yields CASSIAAGGIYEQYF.

The chain couples TRBV19 to TRBJ2-3; D remains ambiguous. The ends were cut back, 3 bases at V and 13 bases at J, with 20 bases in the middle. Germline V lookup: CDR1 LNHDA, CDR2 SQIVND (reference sequence). The CDR3 runs 14 residues. CDR3 DNA: TGTGCCAGTAGTATCGGTCCCAGCGACCCTGTGAAGTATTTT. Amino acid sequence: CASSIGPSDPVKYF.

The rearrangement joins TRBV2 to TRBJ1-3; D remains ambiguous. Germline-derived CDR1 and CDR2 are SNHLY and FYNNEI. This CDR3 is 16 amino acids long. V lost 2 bases and J lost 0, with 11 bases in between. DNA for the CDR3: TGTGCCAGCAGTGAACGGGGTCCCTACTCTGGAAACACCATATATTTT. Translated: CASSERGPYSGNTIYF. Filled out from reference TRBV2 and TRBJ1-3, the complete variable domain reads EPEVTQTPSHQVTQMGQEVILRCVPISNHLYFYWYRQILGQKVEFLVSFYNNEISEKSEIFDDQFSVERPDGSNFTLKIRSTKLEDSAMYFCASSERGPYSGNTIYFGEGSWLTVV.

This sequence joins TRBV30 and TRBJ2-3; D unresolved. The CDR3 runs 14 residues. CDR1 and CDR2 (germline): GTSNPN, SVGIG (reference sequence). The germline V and J ends were trimmed by 0 bases and 1 base, with 8 bases remaining between them. CDR3 bases: TGTGCCTGGAGTGTAAGGCAGGGCACAGATACGCAGTATTTT. Translated, it gives CAWSVRQGTDTQYF.

The J gene is TRBJ1-1, the V gene TRBV27; 10 bases match TRBD1. This CDR3 comprises 16 residues. CDR1 MNHEY and CDR2 SMNVEV come from the germline V gene (reference sequence). V shed 5 bases and J 3 bases; nucleotides not matched to a gene: 9. CDR3 in amino acids: CASSPDGQGVHTEAFF. The CDR3 nucleotides are TGTGCCAGCAGTCCCGACGGACAGGGGGTGCACACTGAAGCTTTCTTT.

V gene TRBV18 combines with J gene TRBJ2-2, with TRBD2 matching over 11 bases. The CDR3 has 17 amino acids. Germline assignment: CDR1 KGHSH and CDR2 LQKENI. After removal of 3 bases from V and 2 bases from J, the junction contained 5 bases not matched to a gene. The CDR3 protein is CASSPSTSGTNTGELFF. In DNA form, the CDR3 reads TGTGCCAGCTCACCGTCGACTAGCGGGACCAACACCGGGGAGCTGTTTTTT.

The chain links TRBV6-1 to TRBJ2-7, with 8 positions matching TRBD1. V lost 3 bases, J lost 0 bases, and 4 bases stayed unmatched. This CDR3 is built from 15 residues. Germline V gene lookup returns CDR1 MNHNS and CDR2 SASEGT. In DNA form, the CDR3 reads TGTGCCAGCAGTGAGCCGGGACAGGCCTCCTACGAGCAGTACTTC. This gives the protein CASSEPGQASYEQYF.

The chain joins TRBV7-9 to TRBJ2-5; no clear D gene. The CDR3 runs to 15 residues. Germline V CDR1 and CDR2: SEHNR, FQNEAQ (reference sequence). The ends were cut back, 1 base at V and 1 base at J, with 10 bases in the middle. The CDR3 sequence: CASSLVAVGQETQYF. CDR3 DNA sequence: TGTGCCAGCAGCTTAGTAGCAGTCGGCCAAGAGACCCAGTACTTC.

The CDR3 loop is CASSLSGVGNQPQHF. CDR3 DNA: TGTGCCAGCAGCTTGTCCGGGGTCGGCAATCAGCCCCAGCATTTT. V gene TRBV7-6 combines with J gene TRBJ1-5; unclear D gene. Germline V gene sequence: CDR1 SGHVS, CDR2 FNYEAQ. The CDR3 contains 15 residues. V was clipped by 3 bases and J by 2 bases, with 11 bases between them. The entire variable domain, with the rest obtained from reference TRBV7-6 and TRBJ1-5, is as follows: GAGVSQSPRYKVTKRGQDVALRCDPISGHVSLYWYRQALGQGPEFLTYFNYEAQQDKSGLPNDRFSAERPEGSISTLTIQRTEQRDSAMYRCASSLSGVGNQPQHFGDGTRLSIL.

This clone showed up just a few times. The CDR3 DNA reads TGTGCCTGGAGTTCAGTGACAGGGAGTACCGGGGAGCTGTTTTTT. Residues: CAWSSVTGSTGELFF. This chain uses TRBV30 with TRBJ2-2; 7 bases align to TRBD1. The V gene end was trimmed by 2 bases and the J gene end by 5 bases; junction bases not matched to a gene: 8. Germline-derived CDR1 and CDR2 are GTSNPN and SVGIG (reference sequence). The CDR3 contains 15 residues.

The chain couples TRBV6-5 to TRBJ1-1, with D possibly matching TRBD1 (5 bases). The CDR3 sequence is 15 residues long. Trimming removed 10 bases at V and 4 bases at J, with 22 bases between. The germline CDR1 and CDR2 sequences are MNHEY and SVGAGI. CDR3 amino acids: CATSKGRGMGTEAFF. The CDR3 DNA reads TGTGCCACTTCCAAGGGGAGGGGTATGGGCACTGAAGCTTTCTTT.

The rearrangement joins TRBV19 to TRBJ2-2, with TRBD2 identical over 7 bases. This CDR3 spans 17 amino acids. V shed 7 bases, J shed 4 bases, and the junction held 15 bases outside the gene matches. Germline CDR1 LNHDA, CDR2 SQIVND (reference sequence). The chain's CDR3 is CASTLIRGGSGTGELFF. The CDR3 nucleotides are TGTGCCAGTACCTTGATTCGGGGAGGGTCGGGCACCGGGGAGCTGTTTTTT.

The chain combines TRBV6-4 with TRBJ2-1; 9 bases are shared with TRBD2. The CDR3 length is 15 residues. Trimming removed 2 bases from V and 8 bases from J; junction bases left unmatched: 7. Germline V gene data show CDR1 as MRHNA and CDR2 as SNTAGT. This CDR3 reads CASSDGAGGKDEQFF. The DNA for the CDR3 is TGTGCCAGCAGTGACGGGGCGGGAGGGAAGGATGAGCAGTTCTTC.

In regard to this clone: The same CDR3 arises from other DNA sequences in this sample as well. The chain joins TRBV7-9 to TRBJ2-7; no firm D call. CDR1 SEHNR and CDR2 FQNEAQ come from the germline V gene (reference sequence). Trimming shortened V by 4 bases and J by 4 bases, and 5 bases separated the two germline ends. CDR3 length equals 11 residues. The CDR3 sequence: CASSSQYEQYF. DNA for the CDR3: TGTGCCAGCAGCTCCCAGTACGAGCAGTACTTC.

The V gene is TRBV27, the J gene TRBJ2-6; 12 nucleotides agree with TRBD1. The CDR3 spans 13 residues. Germline CDR1 is MNHEY and CDR2 is SMNVEV (reference sequence). V was pared by 9 bases and J by 11 bases, with 5 bases of the junction left unmatched. In nucleotides, the CDR3 is TGTGCCAGGGGGGACAGGGGGCTCCACGTCCTGACTTTC. Amino acids: CARGDRGLHVLTF.

The chain joins TRBV11-3 to TRBJ1-4, with D maybe TRBD1 (5 bases). Germline CDR1 and CDR2: SGHNT and YENEEA. The CDR3 runs to 15 residues. The ends were cut back, 5 bases at V and 2 bases at J, with 12 bases in the middle. The DNA for the CDR3 is TGTGCCAGCAGCCTCGGGGGATTCACTAATGAAAAACTGTTTTTT. It is translated as CASSLGGFTNEKLFF. Full variable domain (outside the CDR3, taken from reference TRBV11-3 and TRBJ1-4): EAGVVQSPRYKIIEKKQPVAFWCNPISGHNTLYWYLQNLGQGPELLIRYENEEAVDDSQLPKDRFSAERLKGVDSTLKIQPAELGDSAVYLCASSLGGFTNEKLFFGSGTQLSVL.

This clone was observed a few times. The J gene is TRBJ1-1, the V gene TRBV11-2, with D uncertain. The germline CDR1 and CDR2 sequences are SGHAT and FQNNGV. Deletions cut 3 bases from V and 5 bases from J, with 10 bases between. The CDR3 sequence is 13 residues long. The CDR3 sequence: CASSFFRGTEAFF. The CDR3 DNA reads TGTGCCAGCAGCTTCTTCCGGGGAACTGAAGCTTTCTTT.

The rearrangement joins TRBV4-2 to TRBJ2-6, with D possibly TRBD2 on 5 matching bases. The CDR3 contains 16 residues. The V and J ends lost 1 base and 1 base respectively, with 8 bases between them. In germline, CDR1 is LGHNA, CDR2 YNFKEQ. The CDR3 DNA follows: TGTGCCAGCAGCCAAGCTGGAGGATCTGGGGCCAACGTCCTGACTTTC. It codes for CASSQAGGSGANVLTF.

V is TRBV10-2 and J is TRBJ2-3; 7 bases agree with TRBD2. Trimming took 8 bases from V and 3 from J; bases not matched to a gene: 5. The V gene's germline CDR1 is WSHSY and CDR2 SAAADI. The CDR3 runs 13 residues. The CDR3 coding sequence is TGCGCCAGCCACGAGCGGGGAACAGATACGCAGTATTTT. Protein product: CASHERGTDTQYF.

The rearrangement joins TRBV11-2 to TRBJ2-3; 10 bases fit TRBD1. With 1 base clipped from V and 4 bases from J, the junction kept 8 bases outside the gene matches. The CDR3 runs 17 residues. Germline V gene sequence: CDR1 SGHAT, CDR2 FQNNGV. The DNA for the CDR3 is TGTGCCAGCAGCTTAGTGCCGGACAGGGGGACCCCAGATACGCAGTATTTT. Translating it yields CASSLVPDRGTPDTQYF. The variable domain in full, completed from reference TRBV11-2 and TRBJ2-3, reads EAGVAQSPRYKIIEKRQSVAFWCNPISGHATLYWYQQILGQGPKLLIQFQNNGVVDDSQLPKDRFSAERLKGVDSTLKIQPAKLEDSAVYLCASSLVPDRGTPDTQYFGPGTRLTVL.